Described below is a single T cell receptor (beta chain) sequence and its context. Through a sample-barcoded 5' primer and a J-beta primer mix, a second PCR was run for 7 to 11 cycles. Via MiXCR, TCRdb re-called the 5' RACE reads, giving one row per CDR3 protein. The sample shows about 1.6 million distinct CDR3 sequences, about 31% of them seen only once. The record originates from a study of blood T cells in healthy people across ages. The V gene's germline CDR1 is SQVTM and CDR2 ANQGSEA. The CDR3 extends over 13 amino acids. Donors gave around 9.8 milliliters of peripheral blood apiece. The sample was blood. This TCR derives from a woman under 40 in good health. The chain carries TRBV29-1 and TRBJ2-1; D gene uncertain. The J call may be faulty, since TRBJ2-7 better matches the DNA end. CDR3 residues: CSGARGAYNEQYF. The CDR3 DNA is TGCAGCGGGGCTCGCGGCGCCTACAATGAGCAGTACTTC.